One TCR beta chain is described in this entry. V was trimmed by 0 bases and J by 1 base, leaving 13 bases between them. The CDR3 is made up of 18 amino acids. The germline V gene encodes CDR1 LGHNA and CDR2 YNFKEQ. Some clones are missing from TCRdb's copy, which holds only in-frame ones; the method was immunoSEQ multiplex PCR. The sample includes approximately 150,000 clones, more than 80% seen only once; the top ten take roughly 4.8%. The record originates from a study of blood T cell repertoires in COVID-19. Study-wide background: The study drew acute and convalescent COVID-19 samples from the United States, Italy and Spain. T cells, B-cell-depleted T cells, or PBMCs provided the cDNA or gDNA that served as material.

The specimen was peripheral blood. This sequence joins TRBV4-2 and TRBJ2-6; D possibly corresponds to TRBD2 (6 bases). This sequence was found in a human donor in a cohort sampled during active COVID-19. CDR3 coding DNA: TGTGCCAGCAGCCAAGAGTTTCGGGGGAGTTCTGGGGCCAACGTCCTGACTTTC. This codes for CASSQEFRGSSGANVLTF.